This T cell receptor beta chain came from a study of blood T cells in healthy people across ages. Whole-study findings and limits: Whereas aged donors had fewer naive CD4+ cells, long-lived donors had more of them and higher diversity.

PCR was performed a second time for roughly 7 to 12 cycles using a sample-barcoded 5' primer and a J-beta primer mix. TCRdb processed the 5' RACE reads anew with MiXCR; each CDR3 protein has one entry. The profile shows under 800,000 distinct CDR3 sequences, 35% to 45% of them singletons. Looked up from germline, CDR1 is SGHRS and CDR2 is YFSETQ. This CDR3 is 13 amino acids long. V lost 4 bases, J lost 5 bases, and 11 bases lay in between. A few counts support this clonotype. What it binds is not known. The receptor comes from a woman aged 60-75 years in good health. This rearrangement joins TRBV5-1 to TRBJ2-3; D gene unclear. Source material: blood. CDR3 region: CASSAIGEDTQYF. In DNA, the CDR3 is TGCGCCAGCAGCGCAATAGGTGAAGATACGCAGTATTTT.